Shown below are 29 T cell receptor beta chains from a single sample sequenced in a study of radiation and T cells in renal cell carcinoma. This table comes from immunoSEQ multiplex PCR, and its TCRdb copy is limited to in-frame clones, with some not included. The sample includes around 70,000 clones, roughly 82% of them seen just once. Time point indicated: blood 2 weeks post-SBRT. Described treatment: 15 Gy SBRT to primary tumor, nephrectomy 4 weeks later. Material: blood, obtained from a patient whose treatment included radiotherapy and nephrectomy. All receptors derive from a man between 60 and 75 years old with renal cell carcinoma.

The gene calls are TRBV19 and TRBJ2-7; D is uncertain. The germline V and J ends were trimmed by 7 bases and 2 bases, with 15 bases remaining between them. CDR1 and CDR2 from the germline V gene are LNHDA and SQIVND (reference sequence). The CDR3 is 14 residues long. The CDR3 region has the DNA TGTGCCAGTAACCCCCACCTGGGGACCTACGAGCAGTACTTC. Its translation is CASNPHLGTYEQYF.

This clone was detected only once. This rearrangement joins TRBV4-3 to TRBJ2-1, with a tentative D call TRBD2 (5 bases). CDR3 length: 15 residues. The germline V gene encodes CDR1 LGHNA and CDR2 YSLEER. V lost 0 bases, J lost 1 base, and 7 bases lay in between. The CDR3 coding sequence is TGCGCCAGCAGCCAAGACCCGGGGTCCTACAATGAGCAGTTCTTC. This encodes CASSQDPGSYNEQFF.

A single count supports this clone. The chain employs TRBV5-1 and TRBJ2-1, with D maybe TRBD2 (5 bases). This CDR3 has 18 amino acids. Germline V lookup: CDR1 SGHRS, CDR2 YFSETQ. The ends were cut back, 0 bases at V and 11 bases at J, with 27 bases in the middle. In DNA, the CDR3 is TGCGCCAGCAGCTTGGGTCGCTCGGGGTCCCAGATCCTTTTTAAGCAGTTCTTC. Translating gives CASSLGRSGSQILFKQFF. Full variable domain (missing parts from reference TRBV5-1 and TRBJ2-1): KAGVTQTPRYLIKTRGQQVTLSCSPISGHRSVSWYQQTPGQGLQFLFEYFSETQRNKGNFPGRFSGRQFSNSRSEMNVSTLELGDSALYLCASSLGRSGSQILFKQFFGPGTRLTVL.

CDR3 amino acids: CATSAHGGEKLFF. The CDR3 DNA reads as TGTGCCACCTCGGCCCATGGGGGTGAAAAACTGTTTTTT. The V gene is TRBV15, the J gene TRBJ1-4; D perhaps matches TRBD1 (5 bases). Germline loops: CDR1 LNHNV, CDR2 YYDKDF (reference sequence). The CDR3 length is 13 residues. The ends were cut back, 8 bases at V and 7 bases at J, with 14 bases in the middle.

This clone was seen a single time. V usage is TRBV28 and J usage is TRBJ2-1; D gene ambiguous. CDR1 and CDR2 (germline): MDHEN, SYDVKM. This CDR3 comprises 12 residues. Trimming left V 8 bases short and J 8 bases short, with 13 bases between. The CDR3 reads CASALRYHEQFF. The CDR3 coding sequence is TGTGCCAGCGCCCTGCGGTACCATGAGCAGTTCTTC.

This chain joins TRBV7-6 and TRBJ1-1; TRBD1 is a possible D gene (6 bases). The CDR3 consists of 19 residues. V lost 1 base, J lost 0 bases, and 21 bases lay in between. Germline V gene lookup returns CDR1 SGHVS and CDR2 FNYEAQ. For the CDR3, the DNA is TGTGCCAGCAGCTTAGACTATGGGGGGCGCGGGGGAATGAACACTGAAGCTTTCTTT. Translated: CASSLDYGGRGGMNTEAFF.

This clone was seen a few times. The CDR3 is CSAASYGYTF. CDR3 DNA sequence: TGCAGTGCTGCTTCATATGGCTACACCTTC. The rearrangement uses TRBV20-1 and TRBJ1-2; D not certain. V was shortened by 5 bases and J by 5 bases, with 6 bases between the two germline ends. In germline, CDR1 is DFQATT, CDR2 SNEGSKA (reference sequence). The CDR3 is 10 residues long.

V gene TRBV30 combines with J gene TRBJ1-2, with TRBD1 identical over 9 bases. This CDR3 is built from 14 residues. Germline V CDR1 and CDR2: GTSNPN, SVGIG (reference sequence). Unmatched junction bases numbered 9, after V lost 3 bases and J lost 7 bases. Written as DNA, the CDR3 is TGTGCCTGGAGGGAAGGGACAGGGAGACTTGGCTACACCTTC. The encoded protein is CAWREGTGRLGYTF.

The chain is built from TRBV7-6 and TRBJ2-1; the match to TRBD2 covers 13 bases. V was pared by 4 bases and J by 4 bases, with 1 base of the junction left unmatched. Germline values: CDR1 SGHVS, CDR2 FNYEAQ. This CDR3 is built from 15 residues. The CDR3 sequence is CASSSGLAGYNEQFF. The CDR3 region has the DNA TGTGCCAGCAGCTCGGGACTAGCGGGATACAATGAGCAGTTCTTC.

This chain links TRBV10-3 with TRBJ2-3; 9 nucleotides align to TRBD2. The CDR3 consists of 14 residues. Unmatched junction bases numbered 4, after V lost 4 bases and J lost 5 bases. Looked up from germline, CDR1 is ENHRY and CDR2 is SYGVKD. The CDR3 nucleotides are TGTGCCATCAGTGGCGGGGGGGCGGAAGATACGCAGTATTTT. As protein: CAISGGGAEDTQYF.

This clone was counted between two and nine times. The chain uses TRBV2 and TRBJ2-2, with 9 positions matching TRBD2. Trimming cost V 6 bases and J 4 bases; bases outside gene matches: 9. CDR1 is SNHLY, CDR2 FYNNEI, per germline. This CDR3 is 16 amino acids long. As DNA, the CDR3 is TGTGCCAGCAGCCCGGGACTAGCCTTCAGCACCGGGGAGCTGTTTTTT. This codes for CASSPGLAFSTGELFF. The entire variable domain, with the rest obtained from reference TRBV2 and TRBJ2-2, is as follows: EPEVTQTPSHQVTQMGQEVILRCVPISNHLYFYWYRQILGQKVEFLVSFYNNEISEKSEIFDDQFSVERPDGSNFTLKIRSTKLEDSAMYFCASSPGLAFSTGELFFGEGSRLTVL.

V usage is TRBV5-1 and J usage is TRBJ1-4, with 8 bases lining up with TRBD1. The CDR3 extends over 14 amino acids. The germline gives CDR1 SGHRS, CDR2 YFSETQ. V was pared by 4 bases and J by 8 bases, with 7 bases of the junction left unmatched. DNA of the CDR3: TGCGCCAGCAGCCCGGACAGGGAAGGCGAAAAACTGTTTTTT. Translation: CASSPDREGEKLFF.

The sample holds a few counts of this clone. This chain joins TRBV27 and TRBJ2-7; D might be TRBD2 (6 bases). The CDR3 contains 14 residues. V dropped 2 bases and J dropped 6 bases, with 14 bases sitting between them. Germline V gene data show CDR1 as MNHEY and CDR2 as SMNVEV (reference sequence). The CDR3 DNA is TGTGCCAGCAGTTTAGGGGGGACCTTTTCCGAGCAGTACTTC. It specifies CASSLGGTFSEQYF.

V is TRBV5-1 and J is TRBJ2-1; a possible D gene is TRBD2 (7 bases). The germline V and J ends were trimmed by 4 bases and 4 bases, with 12 bases remaining between them. Germline V CDR1 and CDR2: SGHRS, YFSETQ. The CDR3 totals 14 residues. The CDR3 spells CASSGGDIYNEQFF. Written as DNA, the CDR3 is TGCGCCAGCAGCGGGGGGGACATTTACAATGAGCAGTTCTTC.

The rearrangement joins TRBV7-9 to TRBJ1-5; 7 bases match TRBD1. Trimming removed 3 bases from V and 4 bases from J; junction bases left unmatched: 6. This CDR3 has 15 residues. Germline assignment: CDR1 SEHNR and CDR2 FQNEAQ (reference sequence). In DNA, the CDR3 is TGTGCCAGCAGCTTCTCAGACAGGGCAAATCAGCCCCAGCATTTT. Translating it yields CASSFSDRANQPQHF.

The V call is TRBV14, the J call TRBJ1-2; D possibly corresponds to TRBD1 (6 bases). V lost 1 base, J lost 6 bases, and 18 bases lay in between. Germline V gene data show CDR1 as SGHDN and CDR2 as FVKESK. CDR3 length: 16 residues. This CDR3 reads CASSQAWAGGADGYTF. The CDR3 DNA reads TGTGCCAGCAGCCAAGCCTGGGCCGGGGGCGCCGATGGCTACACCTTC.

A single count supports this clone. The chain links TRBV7-2 to TRBJ2-7, with D perhaps being TRBD1 or TRBD2 (5 bases each). V dropped 6 bases and J dropped 4 bases, with 13 bases sitting between them. Germline V gene lookup returns CDR1 SGHTA and CDR2 FQGNSA. The CDR3 totals 13 residues. In nucleotides, the CDR3 is TGTGCCAGCAGTCAACGCGAGGGGTACGAGCAGTACTTC. This codes for CASSQREGYEQYF.

The gene calls are TRBV6-1 and TRBJ2-7; TRBD1 matches 10 bases. Looked up from germline, CDR1 is MNHNS and CDR2 is SASEGT. The CDR3 loop spans 13 amino acids. Unmatched junction bases numbered 3, after V lost 6 bases and J lost 4 bases. The CDR3 loop reads CASSQGQGYEQYF. Written as DNA, the CDR3 is TGTGCCAGCAGCCAGGGACAGGGGTACGAGCAGTACTTC.

The chain links TRBV30 to TRBJ1-2; 7 positions agree with TRBD1. The germline gives CDR1 GTSNPN, CDR2 SVGIG (reference sequence). The V segment lost 8 bases and the J segment 2 bases; nucleotides outside the gene matches: 5. The CDR3 spans 12 residues. The CDR3 DNA follows: TGTGCCCGGGACAGTAGAAACTATGGCTACACCTTC. The encoded protein is CARDSRNYGYTF.

The V gene is TRBV5-1, the J gene TRBJ1-1; the match to TRBD1 covers 7 bases. V dropped 3 bases and J dropped 0; count of bases not matched to a gene: 8. Germline lookup yields CDR1 SGHRS and CDR2 YFSETQ. The CDR3 runs 16 residues. The CDR3 DNA is TGCGCCAGCAGCTCCCAACAGGGGAACATGAACACTGAAGCTTTCTTT. Translated: CASSSQQGNMNTEAFF.

The rearrangement uses TRBV4-3 and TRBJ2-7; 8 nucleotides align to TRBD2. The CDR3 is 17 amino acids. V lost 1 base, J lost 0 bases, and 8 bases stayed unmatched. Germline loops: CDR1 LGHNA, CDR2 YSLEER. The CDR3 reads CASSQASTSDSSYEQYF. In DNA form, the CDR3 reads TGCGCCAGCAGCCAAGCGTCGACTAGCGATAGCTCCTACGAGCAGTACTTC.

V and J are TRBV9 and TRBJ2-7; 8 nucleotides match TRBD2. J was trimmed by 5 bases and V by 3 bases; bases with no gene match: 4. The germline V gene has CDR1 SGDLS and CDR2 YYNGEE. The CDR3 is 13 residues long. The CDR3 region is CASSAGLVHEQYF. CDR3 in DNA: TGTGCCAGCAGCGCGGGACTAGTCCACGAGCAGTACTTC.

This clone was detected only a few times. The V and J genes are TRBV7-9 and TRBJ2-1; 12 bases align to TRBD2. Germline V gives CDR1 SEHNR, CDR2 FQNEAQ (reference sequence). The CDR3 length is 16 residues. V shed 5 bases and J 4 bases; nucleotides not matched to a gene: 6. As DNA, the CDR3 is TGTGCCAGCAGCGAACTAGCGGGAGGAATGTACAATGAGCAGTTCTTC. This encodes CASSELAGGMYNEQFF.

The V and J genes are TRBV7-9 and TRBJ2-7, with D perhaps TRBD2 (6 bases). The CDR3 length is 13 residues. Germline V CDR1 and CDR2: SEHNR, FQNEAQ (reference sequence). The V end was cut by 5 bases, the J end by 3 bases, with 11 bases between. The CDR3 region has the DNA TGTGCCAGCAGCCGGAGGGGCCTCTACGAGCAGTACTTC. Its protein product is CASSRRGLYEQYF.

The chain has TRBV2 and TRBJ2-7; TRBD2 agrees at 9 bases. This CDR3 is built from 12 residues. V was pared by 4 bases and J by 10 bases, with 5 bases of the junction left unmatched. The germline gives CDR1 SNHLY, CDR2 FYNNEI. CDR3 DNA sequence: TGTGCCAGCAGTGTGGGGCGGGAGGGCCAGTACTTC. This gives the protein CASSVGREGQYF.

In DNA form, the CDR3 reads TGTGCCAGCAGCGAGACAGGGGGCCCTGAGCAGTTCTTC. This gives the protein CASSETGGPEQFF. This chain uses TRBV2 with TRBJ2-1; 10 positions agree with TRBD1. V gave up 6 bases and J gave up 9 bases; unmatched junction bases: 5. Germline assignment: CDR1 SNHLY and CDR2 FYNNEI. CDR3 length: 13 residues. Filled out from reference TRBV2 and TRBJ2-1, the complete variable domain reads EPEVTQTPSHQVTQMGQEVILRCVPISNHLYFYWYRQILGQKVEFLVSFYNNEISEKSEIFDDQFSVERPDGSNFTLKIRSTKLEDSAMYFCASSETGGPEQFFGPGTRLTVL.

This rearrangement joins TRBV9 to TRBJ2-5, with 7 bases fitting TRBD2. CDR3 length equals 16 residues. V was clipped by 7 bases and J by 1 base; unmatched bases: 13. Looked up from germline, CDR1 is SGDLS and CDR2 is YYNGEE. The CDR3 region has the DNA TGTGCCAGCGGGAGGGGAGCGGGCCGACCCCAAGAGACCCAGTACTTC. Its translation is CASGRGAGRPQETQYF.

This chain joins TRBV9 and TRBJ2-5; maybe TRBD2 (6 bases). This CDR3 has 15 amino acids. Between the trimmed V and J ends, which lost 3 bases and 5 bases, there was a span of 17 bases. Germline CDR1 SGDLS, CDR2 YYNGEE. The CDR3 DNA reads as TGTGCCAGCAGCGGAGTGGGATGGGGGGAGGAGACCCAGTACTTC. It encodes CASSGVGWGEETQYF.

The J gene is TRBJ2-2, the V gene TRBV5-4; TRBD1 matches 9 bases. Germline loops: CDR1 SGHNT, CDR2 YYREEE (reference sequence). J was trimmed by 5 bases and V by 2 bases; bases with no gene match: 7. The CDR3 has 16 amino acids. The CDR3 DNA reads as TGTGCCAGCAGCTTAGGACAGGGGATTTGGACCGGGGAGCTGTTTTTT. Translation: CASSLGQGIWTGELFF.